This T cell receptor beta chain was profiled in a study of identical twins. CDR3 length equals 16 residues. Germline CDR1 reads SGHRS; CDR2 reads YFSETQ. The J segment lost 2 bases and the V segment lost 1 base, leaving 7 bases of the junction unmatched. Template switching added a universal primer site; cDNA carried unique molecular identifiers. In TCRdb, the 5' RACE reads were re-called with MiXCR into one record per CDR3 protein. The data hold some 570,000 distinct CDR3 sequences, with around 22% observed a single time. Points on this clonotype: The antigen remains unidentified.

Study outcomes and limitations: Zero-insertion findings could be partly confounded by invariant cells (MAIT and iNKT cells). Within monozygotic twins, out-of-frame TCR alpha sharing was underestimated by the models. Out-of-frame alpha sequences shared by twins showed excess low generation probability.

These data also featured in a second study, about yellow fever vaccine responses in identical twins.

The sequencing sample was made of CD4+ T cells sorted from blood. This sequence was found in a woman between 18 and 30 years old in good health. V gene TRBV5-1 combines with J gene TRBJ2-3, with 7 bases lining up with TRBD2. CDR3 region: CASSLPSGTLTDTQYF. The CDR3 nucleotides read TGCGCCAGCAGCTTGCCTAGCGGAACCCTCACAGATACGCAGTATTTT. Filled out from reference TRBV5-1 and TRBJ2-3, the complete variable domain reads KAGVTQTPRYLIKTRGQQVTLSCSPISGHRSVSWYQQTPGQGLQFLFEYFSETQRNKGNFPGRFSGRQFSNSRSEMNVSTLELGDSALYLCASSLPSGTLTDTQYFGPGTRLTVL.